These T cell receptor beta chains were read from a single sample in a study of blood T cell repertoires in COVID-19. Profiling relied on immunoSEQ multiplex PCR, and the TCRdb table lists in-frame clones only, not all of them. Counted here are almost 90,000 clones, 80% to 90% occurring once; the ten biggest clones make up 11%. Sequencing was performed on peripheral blood. The receptors were sampled from an elderly man with acute or convalescent COVID-19. The CDR3 runs from the conserved cysteine through the conserved F or W. A D gene is named only where the DNA matches it firmly. Some rows have no size entry. The others give once, few or many, or a class for an expanded clone.

cdr3_aa,cdr3_nt,cdr3_length,v_call,j_call,d_call,clone_size
CASSPYRTLENEQYF,TGTGCCAGCTCACCATATCGAACCCTTGAGAACGAGCAGTACTTC,15,TRBV18,TRBJ2-7,-,-
CASSEFQGTGSRNEQFF,TGTGCCAGCAGTGAATTTCAGGGGACAGGCTCTAGGAATGAGCAGTTCTTC,17,TRBV25-1,TRBJ2-1,TRBD1,-
CASSETEQRDEAFF,TGTGCCAGCAGCGAGACCGAGCAGCGTGATGAAGCTTTCTTT,14,TRBV6-5,TRBJ1-1,-,-
CASSLGGLYNEQFF,TGTGCCAGCAGCTTAGGGGGACTGTACAATGAGCAGTTCTTC,14,TRBV7-9,TRBJ2-1,-,-
CASSRKTDNEKLFF,TGTGCCAGCAGCCGGAAGACAGATAATGAAAAACTGTTTTTT,14,TRBV9,TRBJ1-4,-,-
CASSFSGANTEAFF,TGTGCCAGCAGCTTCTCAGGGGCGAACACTGAAGCTTTCTTT,14,TRBV7-9,TRBJ1-1,-,-
CASSLGTSALEGAQYF,TGTGCCAGCAGCTTAGGGACTAGCGCATTGGAGGGCGCGCAGTATTTT,16,TRBV11-2,TRBJ2-3,TRBD2,-
CASSPPAGFNTEAFF,TGTGCCAGCTCACCACCGGCAGGGTTTAACACTGAAGCTTTCTTT,15,TRBV18,TRBJ1-1,-,-
CASSPTGDVNTEAFF,TGTGCCAGCTCACCGACAGGGGACGTGAACACTGAAGCTTTCTTT,15,TRBV18,TRBJ1-1,TRBD1,-
CASSFSAELFF,TGTGCCAGCAGCTTTTCGGCGGAACTGTTTTTT,11,TRBV5-8,TRBJ1-4,-,-
CATSRGQPEIYGYTF,TGTGCCACCAGCAGGGGACAGCCGGAGATCTATGGCTACACCTTC,15,TRBV15,TRBJ1-2,TRBD1,-
CASGWIEGKLFF,TGTGCTAGTGGTTGGATAGAGGGTAAGCTGTTTTTT,12,TRBV12-5,TRBJ1-4,-,-
CASSQAEIAGAFYNEQFF,TGCGCCAGCAGCCAAGCTGAAATAGCGGGGGCCTTCTACAATGAGCAGTTCTTC,18,TRBV4-1,TRBJ2-1,TRBD2,-
CASSQAGYTGELFF,TGTGCCAGCAGCCAAGCGGGGTACACCGGGGAGCTGTTTTTT,14,TRBV3-1/TRBV3-2,TRBJ2-2,-,-
CASSTTGQGTYEQYF,TGTGCCAGCAGTACCACGGGACAGGGTACCTACGAGCAGTACTTC,15,TRBV6-5,TRBJ2-7,TRBD1,-
CASRSEFKETQYF,TGTGCCAGCAGAAGCGAATTCAAAGAGACCCAGTACTTC,13,TRBV3-1/TRBV3-2,TRBJ2-5,-,-
CSVGTDRGLGELFF,TGCAGCGTTGGAACGGACAGGGGGCTAGGGGAGCTGTTTTTT,14,TRBV29-1,TRBJ2-2,TRBD1,-
CASSFRGQTNTEAFF,TGTGCCAGCAGCTTTAGGGGACAGACGAACACTGAAGCTTTCTTT,15,TRBV5-5,TRBJ1-1,TRBD1,-
CASSPRQGMNTGELFF,TGCGCCAGCAGCCCGAGACAGGGGATGAACACCGGGGAGCTGTTTTTT,16,TRBV4-1,TRBJ2-2,TRBD1,-
CASSRQGEEKLFF,TGTGCCAGCAGCCGACAGGGGGAGGAAAAACTGTTTTTT,13,TRBV27,TRBJ1-4,TRBD1,once
CASSPSLGGLFF,TGTGCCAGCAGTCCGAGCCTAGGGGGACTGTTTTTT,12,TRBV12-3/TRBV12-4,TRBJ1-4,-,-
CASSQDPLLAYSHEQFF,TGCGCCAGCAGCCAAGATCCCCTACTAGCTTATTCGCATGAGCAGTTCTTC,17,TRBV4-1,TRBJ2-1,-,-
CASSLGQVYGYTF,TGTGCCAGCAGTTTAGGGCAGGTCTATGGCTACACCTTC,13,TRBV12-3/TRBV12-4,TRBJ1-2,-,-
CASSYSSGGLVHEQFF,TGTGCCAGCAGTTACTCTTCCGGGGGTTTGGTCCATGAGCAGTTCTTC,16,TRBV6-5,TRBJ2-1,-,few
CASSLDSPLHF,TGTGCCAGCAGTCTCGATTCACCCCTCCACTTT,11,TRBV7-2,TRBJ1-6,-,once
CASSGESGNTIYF,TGTGCCAGCAGTGGGGAGTCTGGAAACACCATATATTTT,13,TRBV2,TRBJ1-3,-,few
CASSEGGALAAYEQYF,TGTGCCAGCAGCGAGGGAGGGGCCCTAGCGGCCTACGAGCAGTACTTC,16,TRBV9,TRBJ2-7,TRBD2,-
CASSLVPDNYEQYF,TGCGCCAGCAGCTTGGTTCCAGATAACTACGAGCAGTACTTC,14,TRBV5-1,TRBJ2-7,-,-
CASSPGGGAGSYNEQFF,TGTGCCAGCAGTCCCGGGGGAGGGGCCGGCTCCTACAATGAGCAGTTCTTC,17,TRBV28,TRBJ2-1,TRBD2,-
CASSLTALEAFF,TGTGCCAGCAGTTTGACAGCACTTGAAGCTTTCTTT,12,TRBV12-3/TRBV12-4,TRBJ1-1,-,once
CASSLEAGARNEQFF,TGTGCCAGCAGCTTAGAAGCGGGGGCTCGCAATGAGCAGTTCTTC,15,TRBV7-2,TRBJ2-1,TRBD2,-
CASTGGRWGNQPQHF,TGTGCCAGCACGGGGGGGAGGTGGGGGAATCAGCCCCAGCATTTT,15,TRBV28,TRBJ1-5,-,-
CASSPPNSEYGYTF,TGTGCCAGCTCACCACCAAATTCCGAGTATGGCTACACCTTC,14,TRBV18,TRBJ1-2,-,-
CASKSGLALNNEQFF,TGTGCCAGCAAAAGCGGACTAGCACTAAACAATGAGCAGTTCTTC,15,TRBV27,TRBJ2-1,TRBD2,-
CASSISRGLPDTQYF,TGTGCCAGTAGTATAAGCAGGGGATTGCCAGATACGCAGTATTTT,15,TRBV19,TRBJ2-3,-,-
CASSRTGLNTEAFF,TGTGCCAGCAGCCGGACAGGGTTAAACACTGAAGCTTTCTTT,14,TRBV3-1/TRBV3-2,TRBJ1-1,TRBD1,once
CASRPGLAGGTYNEQFF,TGTGCCAGCAGGCCGGGACTAGCGGGAGGGACCTACAATGAGCAGTTCTTC,17,TRBV27,TRBJ2-1,TRBD2,once
CASSSPTGGNSGYTF,TGTGCCAGCAGTAGCCCTACAGGGGGGAACTCTGGCTACACCTTC,15,TRBV6-5,TRBJ1-2,TRBD1,-
CASSYGTVYGYTF,TGTGCCAGCAGTTACGGGACAGTTTATGGCTACACCTTC,13,TRBV12-3/TRBV12-4,TRBJ1-2,TRBD1,few
CASSEFAREQPQHF,TGCGCCAGCAGTGAGTTTGCCCGGGAGCAGCCCCAGCATTTT,14,TRBV10-2,TRBJ1-5,-,few
CASSPRGLAIDTQYF,TGTGCCAGCAGCCCGAGGGGACTAGCGATAGATACGCAGTATTTT,15,TRBV3-1/TRBV3-2,TRBJ2-3,TRBD2,-
CASSENGPNTEAFF,TGTGCCAGCAGTGAAAATGGCCCTAACACTGAAGCTTTCTTT,14,TRBV6-1,TRBJ1-1,-,once